Below, one T cell receptor beta chain is given with its context. The antigen remains undetermined. The assay was immunoSEQ multiplex PCR, and TCRdb's table has in-frame clones only and misses some. This sample carries tens of thousands of clones, about 85% of them seen once, and the ten largest clones take about 19%. The data stem from a study of T cell responses to AZD1222 COVID-19 vaccine. Notes on the study in general: Donors in the cohort were predominantly white British and more often female, and clonal diversity was possibly underestimated. Spike-wide vaccine-associated CD4 TCRs dominated at 160-218 and 743-854. Samples come after the peak T cell response, not at day 14. Unmutated variant regions are reportedly targeted by nearly half of spike-specific TCRs.

Germline assignment: CDR1 SGHTA and CDR2 FQGTGA. The CDR3 loop spans 15 amino acids. V gave up 2 bases and J gave up 2 bases, with 13 bases separating them. The TCR was taken from an adult in good health. The chain has TRBV7-3 and TRBJ2-7; possibly TRBD1 or TRBD2 for D (6 bases each). Here the sequenced sample was peripheral blood, taken on day 0 of AZD1222 vaccination. The CDR3 DNA reads TGTGCCAGCAGCTTAGAAGGGGGGAACACCTACGAGCAGTACTTC. Residues: CASSLEGGNTYEQYF.